The entry below gives a single TCR beta chain sequence along with its context. Its antigen is still unknown. Clinical symptoms and serum thyroxine were used for diagnosis; TRAb, thyroid ultrasound and orbital computed tomography were also relied on. RNA served as the template for amplifying TCR beta CDR3 regions. RT-PCR with HTBI primers came first, then second-round multiplex PCR. Via MiXCR, TCRdb re-called the multiplex PCR reads, giving one row per CDR3 protein. There are more than 1,000,000 distinct CDR3 sequences in the sample; about 35% occur only once, and approximately 12% lies in the top ten. The V end lost 4 bases, the J end lost 7 bases, and 10 bases lay between the germline ends. The germline V gene has CDR1 SQVTM and CDR2 ANQGSEA. The CDR3 contains 11 residues. The data are from a study of Graves' ophthalmopathy and Graves' hyperthyroidism. Study-level information: The term stable hyperthyroidism indicated an absence of ophthalmopathy within 18 months of follow-up.

Findings of the study overall: Blood was where most expanded thyroid clonotypes above 0.001 frequency also turned up. Ophthalmopathy progression was predicted with 70.59% sensitivity and approximately 79% specificity.

This TCR derives from an adult man with Graves' hyperthyroidism. The chain has TRBV29-1 and TRBJ1-1; D is unresolved. The sample consisted of peripheral blood or thyroid tissue (not recorded which). The CDR3 loop reads CSVVSGSEAFF. CDR3 in DNA: TGCAGCGTTGTCTCGGGCAGTGAAGCTTTCTTT.